The text below deals with one TCR beta chain. The data belong to a study of control samples from healthy donors and cancer patients. This CDR3 region has 15 residues. In germline, CDR1 is SGHTA, CDR2 FQGNSA. Trimming pared 1 base from V and 5 bases from J, leaving 9 bases between. The repertoire was sequenced with immunoSEQ multiplex PCR; TCRdb's copy has only in-frame clones and lacks some. The sample holds under 140,000 clones, approximately 90% seen once. The origin of this receptor is a woman in her fifties or sixties with lung cancer. The sample taken for sequencing was PBMCs. The genes are TRBV7-2 and TRBJ1-6, with D possibly being TRBD1 (6 bases). The CDR3 spells CASSLVAGDNSPLHF. The CDR3 DNA follows: TGTGCCAGCAGCTTAGTCGCAGGGGATAATTCACCCCTCCACTTT.